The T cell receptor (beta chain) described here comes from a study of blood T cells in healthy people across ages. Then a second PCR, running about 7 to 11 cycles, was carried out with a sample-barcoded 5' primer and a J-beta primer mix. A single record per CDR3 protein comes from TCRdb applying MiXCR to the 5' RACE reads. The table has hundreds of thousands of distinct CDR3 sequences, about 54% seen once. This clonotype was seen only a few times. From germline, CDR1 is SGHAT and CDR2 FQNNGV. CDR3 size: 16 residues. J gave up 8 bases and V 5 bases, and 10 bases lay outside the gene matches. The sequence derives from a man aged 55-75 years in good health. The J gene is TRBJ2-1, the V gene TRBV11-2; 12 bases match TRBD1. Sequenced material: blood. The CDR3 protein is CASSDPGTGGSHEQFF. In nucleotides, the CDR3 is TGTGCCAGCAGCGACCCCGGGACAGGGGGCTCCCATGAGCAGTTCTTC.